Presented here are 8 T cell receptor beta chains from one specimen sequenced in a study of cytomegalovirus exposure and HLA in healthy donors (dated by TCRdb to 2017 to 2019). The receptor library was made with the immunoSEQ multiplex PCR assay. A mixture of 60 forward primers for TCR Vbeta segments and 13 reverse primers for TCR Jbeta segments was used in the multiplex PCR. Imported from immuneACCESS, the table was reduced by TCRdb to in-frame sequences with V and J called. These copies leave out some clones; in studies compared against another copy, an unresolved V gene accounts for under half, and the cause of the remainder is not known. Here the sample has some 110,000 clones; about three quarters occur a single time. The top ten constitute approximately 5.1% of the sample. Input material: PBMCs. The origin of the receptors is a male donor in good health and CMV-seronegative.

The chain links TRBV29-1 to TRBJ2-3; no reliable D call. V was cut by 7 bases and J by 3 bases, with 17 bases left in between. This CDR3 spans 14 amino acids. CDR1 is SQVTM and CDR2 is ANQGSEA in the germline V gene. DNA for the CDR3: TGCAGCGCCGACGGGTTAGCCGGGACAGATACGCAGTATTTT. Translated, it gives CSADGLAGTDTQYF.

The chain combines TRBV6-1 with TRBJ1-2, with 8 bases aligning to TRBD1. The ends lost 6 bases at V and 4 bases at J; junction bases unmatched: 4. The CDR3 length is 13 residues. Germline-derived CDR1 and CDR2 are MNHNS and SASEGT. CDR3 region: CASRGDRSYGYTF. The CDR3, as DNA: TGTGCCAGCAGGGGGGACAGGTCCTATGGCTACACCTTC.

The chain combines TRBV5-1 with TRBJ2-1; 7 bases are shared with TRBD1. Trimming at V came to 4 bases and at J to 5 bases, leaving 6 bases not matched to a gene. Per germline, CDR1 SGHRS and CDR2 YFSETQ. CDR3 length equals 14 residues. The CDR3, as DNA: TGCGCCAGCAGCCCGGGACAGATCGACAATGAGCAGTTCTTC. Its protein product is CASSPGQIDNEQFF.

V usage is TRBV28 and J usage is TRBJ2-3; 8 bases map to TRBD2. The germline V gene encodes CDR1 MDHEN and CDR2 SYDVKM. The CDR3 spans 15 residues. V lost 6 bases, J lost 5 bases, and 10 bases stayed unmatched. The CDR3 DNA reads TGTGCCAGCAGGTGGACGGGAGGGCCGATAGATACGCAGTATTTT. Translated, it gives CASRWTGGPIDTQYF.

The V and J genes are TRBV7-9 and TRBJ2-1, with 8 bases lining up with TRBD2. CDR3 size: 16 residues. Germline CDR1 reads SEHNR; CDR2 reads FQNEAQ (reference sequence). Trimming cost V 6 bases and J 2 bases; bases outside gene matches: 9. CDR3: CASRPLAEKTYNEQFF. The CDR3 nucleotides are TGTGCCAGCAGACCACTAGCGGAAAAAACCTACAATGAGCAGTTCTTC.

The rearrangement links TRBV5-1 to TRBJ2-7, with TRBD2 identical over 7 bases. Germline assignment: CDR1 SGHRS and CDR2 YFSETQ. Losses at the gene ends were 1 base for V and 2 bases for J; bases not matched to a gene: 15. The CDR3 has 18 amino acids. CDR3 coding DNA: TGCGCCAGCAGCTTGTCGCGGAGCGGGGAGCCCTTTACCTACGAGCAGTACTTC. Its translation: CASSLSRSGEPFTYEQYF.

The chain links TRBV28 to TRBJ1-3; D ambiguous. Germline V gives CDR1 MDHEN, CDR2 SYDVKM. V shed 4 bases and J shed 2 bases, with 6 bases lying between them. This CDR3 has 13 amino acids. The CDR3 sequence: CASSSNAGNTIYF. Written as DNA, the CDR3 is TGTGCCAGCAGTTCTAACGCTGGAAACACCATATATTTT.

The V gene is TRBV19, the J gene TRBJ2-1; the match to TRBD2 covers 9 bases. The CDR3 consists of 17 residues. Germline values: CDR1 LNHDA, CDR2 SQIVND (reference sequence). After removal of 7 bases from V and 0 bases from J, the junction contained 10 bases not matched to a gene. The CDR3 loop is CASIPSASGDSYNEQFF. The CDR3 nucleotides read TGTGCCAGTATTCCGTCGGCTAGCGGGGACTCCTACAATGAGCAGTTCTTC.